One and the same sample provided the 6 T cell receptor beta chains below, sequenced in a study of memory CD4+ T cells and cytomegalovirus serostatus. Single viable CD3+CD4+CD8-CD45RO+ cells were sorted as the memory CD4+ T cells. Generated by immunoSEQ multiplex PCR, the TCRdb table keeps only in-frame clones and is missing some. The table records 40,000 or so clones, around three quarters of them present only once. The source material was memory CD4+ T cells from blood. The receptors here all came from an adult in good health and CMV-seronegative.

The chain couples TRBV6-1 to TRBJ1-2, with 7 positions matching TRBD1. In germline, CDR1 is MNHNS, CDR2 SASEGT. This CDR3 has 11 residues. The trim removed 10 bases at V and 5 bases at J, leaving 4 bases unmatched. Here the CDR3 reads CATGTDYGYTF. Written as DNA, the CDR3 is TGTGCCACCGGGACAGATTATGGCTACACCTTC.

The chain employs TRBV4-2 and TRBJ2-7; possibly TRBD1 or TRBD2 for D (5 bases each). Trimming took off 1 base at V and 0 bases at J, with 10 bases between the two ends. Germline V gene lookup returns CDR1 LGHNA and CDR2 YNFKEQ. The CDR3 runs 15 residues. The CDR3 sequence is CASSQAGPNSYEQYF. The CDR3 bases are TGTGCCAGCAGCCAAGCGGGGCCTAACTCCTACGAGCAGTACTTC.

This clone was observed a handful of times. This rearrangement joins TRBV2 to TRBJ2-3, with D possibly being TRBD1 (5 bases). Trimming shortened V by 4 bases and J by 0 bases, and 11 bases separated the two germline ends. CDR1 and CDR2 from the germline V gene are SNHLY and FYNNEI. The CDR3 is made up of 15 amino acids. DNA for the CDR3: TGTGCCAGCAGTGTAGTTGGGGCCAGCACAGATACGCAGTATTTT. Translating gives CASSVVGASTDTQYF.

V is TRBV18 and J is TRBJ2-3; 7 nucleotides align to TRBD1. The germline CDR1 and CDR2 sequences are KGHSH and LQKENI. This CDR3 region has 17 residues. V trimming: 1 base; J trimming: 6 bases; junction bases outside the gene matches: 13. The CDR3 here is CASSPLTQGTSSDTQYF. CDR3 bases: TGTGCCAGCTCACCACTGACACAGGGGACCAGCAGCGATACGCAGTATTTT.

In regard to this clone: The junction departs from germline at one end; a sequencing error may be responsible. For the CDR3, the DNA is TGTGCTAGCAGCTTAGGAACTCACGTAGATACGCAGTATTTT. This codes for CASSLGTHVDTQYF. The chain recombines TRBV7-7 with TRBJ2-3; D call uncertain. CDR3 length equals 14 residues. CDR1 and CDR2 (germline): SSHAT, FNYEAQ (reference sequence).

The chain recombines TRBV7-2 with TRBJ2-7, with 9 bases aligning to TRBD1. Trimming cost V 1 base and J 7 bases; bases outside gene matches: 8. Germline values: CDR1 SGHTA, CDR2 FQGNSA. This CDR3 has 15 residues. The CDR3 loop is CASSLVGTGTLEQYF. Written as DNA, the CDR3 is TGTGCCAGCAGCTTAGTTGGGACAGGGACCCTGGAGCAGTACTTC.